This T cell receptor (beta chain) is drawn from a study of T cell repertoires in cytomegalovirus infection. Study-level background: CMV infection together with matching HLA type was indicated by public TCR beta signatures. Study results and caveats: Ex vivo, HLA-C-restricted CMV-specific TCR beta clonotypes prevailed over the rest of the response. Carriage of CMV together with the relevant HLA was identifiable through cumulative public TCR beta family frequency.

Per the germline V gene, CDR1 is SGHVS and CDR2 is FNYEAQ. The CDR3 is 15 residues long. V dropped 5 bases and J dropped 0; count of bases not matched to a gene: 1. TCRdb reprocessed the reads with MiXCR, giving one entry per CDR3 protein. The table shows about 600,000 distinct CDR3 sequences, with 20% to 30% occurring only once. This clonotype was counted ten times or more. The antigen is not known. The rearrangement links TRBV7-6 to TRBJ1-6, with 7 bases fitting TRBD1. This sequence originates from a human donor in good health (CMV status not recorded). Some clones in this sample may be carry-over from other donors' samples. What was sequenced was CD8+ T cells from PBMCs. CDR3 loop: CASSRDSSYNSPLHF. The DNA of the CDR3 is TGTGCCAGCAGCCGGGACAGCTCCTATAATTCACCCCTCCACTTT.